This is a list of T cell receptor beta chains from one sample in a study of beta chain features in type 1 diabetes. Clones were sequenced by immunoSEQ multiplex PCR, and TCRdb holds only the in-frame ones, with some missing. The sample holds about 370,000 clones, over 8.5% seen once. The sample was central memory CD4+ T cells from blood. The receptors stem from a man aged 30 to 39 with type 1 diabetes. Both conserved end residues are part of each CDR3. A D gene is named only where the DNA matches it firmly. Size values are once, few and many counts, or a class for expanded clones, and some rows have none.

D,J,size,V,DNA,CDR3
-,TRBJ2-7,few,TRBV19,TGTGCCAACCACCCCCAGAGCTCCTACGAGCAGTACTTC,CANHPQSSYEQYF
-,TRBJ2-5,-,TRBV7-8,TGTGCCAGCAGCTTTGGGGTCGTGGGGCAGTACTTC,CASSFGVVGQYF
TRBD1,TRBJ2-5,-,TRBV6-5,TGTGCCAGCAACGACAGGGTTAGAGAGACCCAGTACTTC,CASNDRVRETQYF
TRBD1,TRBJ1-1,few,TRBV28,TGTGCCAGCAATTTAATTGGGACAGGGAGCTCTGAAGCTTTCTTT,CASNLIGTGSSEAFF
-,TRBJ2-7,-,TRBV27,TGTGCCAGCAGTTTATCAGGGGCCTACGAGCAGTACTTC,CASSLSGAYEQYF
TRBD1,TRBJ1-1,few,TRBV4-2,TGTGCCAGCAGCCATGGTAGGGGGCTTGGCACTGAAGCTTTCTTT,CASSHGRGLGTEAFF
TRBD1,TRBJ2-7,many,TRBV5-1,TGCGCCAGCAGCTTAGGACAGGCCTACTCCTACGAGCAGTACTTC,CASSLGQAYSYEQYF
TRBD1,TRBJ1-1,-,TRBV27,TGTGCCAGCAGCGAGAACAGGGGAAAGGGTGAAGCTTTCTTT,CASSENRGKGEAFF
-,TRBJ2-5,few,TRBV28,TGTGCCAGCAGTCTCCGGGGACAAGAGACCCAGTACTTC,CASSLRGQETQYF
-,TRBJ1-4,-,TRBV19,TGTGCCAGTAGGGGGAATGAAAAACTGTTTTTT,CASRGNEKLFF
TRBD1,TRBJ2-1,-,TRBV5-1,TGCGCCAGCAGTTCCTTTGACAGGGTCAATGAGCAGTTCTTC,CASSSFDRVNEQFF
-,TRBJ2-1,-,TRBV29-1,TGCAGCGTCGTCCACATTCTGGGGCAGGGGGGTTACAATGAGCAGTTCTTC,CSVVHILGQGGYNEQFF
-,TRBJ1-1,-,TRBV6-5,TGTGCCAGCAGTAGTCCGGGAGCCTTGGGTACTGAAGCTTTCTTT,CASSSPGALGTEAFF
-,TRBJ2-1,few,TRBV27,TGTGCCAGCAGGGGCTCGTACAATGAGCAGTTCTTC,CASRGSYNEQFF